This T cell receptor (beta chain) was retrieved from a study of Tregs in tolerant kidney transplant recipients. Germline V gives CDR1 MNHEY, CDR2 SMNVEV (reference sequence). The germline V and J ends were trimmed by 0 bases and 6 bases, with 12 bases remaining between them. The CDR3 extends over 15 amino acids. Using immunoSEQ multiplex PCR, the repertoire was profiled, and TCRdb retains in-frame clones only, with some absent. The repertoire includes about 55,000 clones, about nine tenths of them detected once, and approximately 16% sits in the top ten. The nonmyeloablative bone marrow transplants came from related graft donors, with transient mixed chimerism. Unstimulated Tregs (CD4+CD25+CD127-) and CD4+CD25- non-Tregs were sorted from PBMCs.

The source is a human patient who received a combined kidney and bone marrow transplant. Part of the T cells may come from the graft donor. The J gene is TRBJ1-5, the V gene TRBV27, with D perhaps TRBD1 (5 bases). The sequencing here drew on CD8+ T cells from blood (PBMCs), taken 24 months after the transplant. CDR3 sequence: CASSLSGRGSQPQHF. The CDR3 region has the DNA TGTGCCAGCAGTTTATCGGGGCGCGGAAGTCAGCCCCAGCATTTT.